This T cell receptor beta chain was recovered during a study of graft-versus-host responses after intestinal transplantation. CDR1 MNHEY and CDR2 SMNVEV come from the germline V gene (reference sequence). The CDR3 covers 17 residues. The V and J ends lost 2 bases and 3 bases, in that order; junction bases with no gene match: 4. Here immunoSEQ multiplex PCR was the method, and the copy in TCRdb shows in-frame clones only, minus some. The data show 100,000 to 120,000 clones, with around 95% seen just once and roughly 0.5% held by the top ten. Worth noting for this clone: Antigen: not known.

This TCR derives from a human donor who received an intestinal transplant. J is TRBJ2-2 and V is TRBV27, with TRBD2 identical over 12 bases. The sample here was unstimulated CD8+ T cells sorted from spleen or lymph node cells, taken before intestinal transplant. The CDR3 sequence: CASSLGTSGWDTGELFF. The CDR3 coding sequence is TGTGCCAGCAGTTTAGGGACTAGCGGGTGGGACACCGGGGAGCTGTTTTTT.